This TCR beta chain was observed in a study of blood T cell repertoires in COVID-19. Study context: The cDNA or gDNA used as material had been derived from T cells, B-cell-depleted T cells, or PBMCs.

Authors' analysis steps: Estimates of nucleated cell counts were drawn from the amplification of reference gene primers. The method was immunoSEQ multiplex PCR; TCRdb's version includes in-frame clones alone and lacks a portion of them. V, J and clone size reflect that table, while D and trimming were determined from the DNA. Among around 120,000 clones, 80% to 90% were seen once, and the ten largest hold around 0.81%. The germline V gene encodes CDR1 SGHAT and CDR2 FQNNGV. The CDR3 runs 15 residues. Trimming at V came to 1 base and at J to 3 bases, leaving 4 bases not matched to a gene. Sequencing was carried out using peripheral blood. The clonotype originates from a woman in her 50s with active or convalescent COVID-19. This chain uses TRBV11-2 with TRBJ2-7; TRBD1 matches at 9 bases. CDR3 nucleotide sequence: TGTGCCAGCAGCTTAGGCCGGGACAGGGTCTACGAGCAGTACTTC. Translated, it gives CASSLGRDRVYEQYF.